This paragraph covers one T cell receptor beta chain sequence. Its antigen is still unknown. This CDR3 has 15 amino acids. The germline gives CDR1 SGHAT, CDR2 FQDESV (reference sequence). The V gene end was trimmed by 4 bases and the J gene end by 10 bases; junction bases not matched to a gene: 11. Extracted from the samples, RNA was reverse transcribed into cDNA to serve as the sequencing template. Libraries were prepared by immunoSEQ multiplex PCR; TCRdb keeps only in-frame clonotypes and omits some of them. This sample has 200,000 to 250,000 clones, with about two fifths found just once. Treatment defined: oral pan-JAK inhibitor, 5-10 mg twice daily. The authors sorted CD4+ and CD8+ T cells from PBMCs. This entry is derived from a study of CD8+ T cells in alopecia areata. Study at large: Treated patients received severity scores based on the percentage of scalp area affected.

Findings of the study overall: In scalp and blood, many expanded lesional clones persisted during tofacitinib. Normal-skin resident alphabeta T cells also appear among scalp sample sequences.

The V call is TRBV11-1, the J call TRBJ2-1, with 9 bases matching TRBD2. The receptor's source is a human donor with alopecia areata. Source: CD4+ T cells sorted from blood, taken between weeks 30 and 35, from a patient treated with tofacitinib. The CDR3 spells CASSSRLALAGEQFF. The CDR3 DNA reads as TGTGCCAGCAGCTCCCGACTAGCCCTAGCGGGAGAGCAGTTCTTC.